This T cell receptor (beta chain) was sequenced in a study of blood T cell repertoires in COVID-19 (dated by TCRdb to about 2020). About the investigation overall: Samples from collaborators originated in the United States, Italy and Spain and spanned both the acute and convalescent phases of COVID-19. The prospective study material was composed of cDNA or gDNA derived from T cells, B-cell-depleted T cells, or PBMCs. The dataset comprised deeply sampled blood TCRbeta repertoires from subjects exposed to, actively infected with, or recovered from COVID-19. The repertoires were released in a freely available public database intended as a resource for research on the immune response to SARS-CoV-2. The samples were drawn from two sources: the first 160 participants of the ongoing ImmuneRACE study, and 1,000 to 1,500 subjects contributed by 6 global collaborators. The sample metadata nearly always contained a de-identified subject ID, COVID-19 status, age in years and sex. Where HLA class I and class II types were available, the types were taken from metadata supplied by the sample provider, not from assay-based typing.

CDR1 and CDR2 are read off the germline V gene as SGHDN and FVKESK. Counted from cysteine to phenylalanine, this CDR3 has 17 amino acids. Solely the CDR3 DNA is kept, with 51 bases framed from the first base. Trimming accounts for 4 bases at V and 0 bases at J, while the number of junction bases matched to no gene is 9. Each collaborating institution followed its own protocols to collect whole blood in K2EDTA tubes. For TCRbeta analysis, collaborator samples were shipped as frozen whole blood, as isolated PBMCs, or as DNA extracted from either sample type. Beyond this particular receptor, the publication reports: How much clinical and demographic metadata was included differed by source and by participant, and the metadata was provided uncurated.

A word on this clone: What antigen it recognizes has not been identified. Base qualities were left out, and no much larger clone turns up one base away.

The immunoSEQ Assay, a bias-controlled multiplex PCR, was used to amplify TCRbeta CDR3 regions from genomic DNA. The paper's data handling went like this. Nucleated cell counts per sample were estimated from amplification of reference gene primers within the assay. To quantify the absolute abundance of each unique TCRbeta CDR3 rearrangement, sequence reads were collapsed and filtered. For each sample, productive Simpson clonality was calculated by taking the square root of Simpson's diversity index across productive rearrangements. Not all clones reach the TCRdb copy of this immuneACCESS table, which keeps in-frame sequences only. Checked studies attribute under half of the gap to unresolved V genes and leave the rest unexplained. V, J and clone size derive from that table, while D and trimming were established from the DNA sequence. In all, the sample holds roughly 270,000 clones, and approximately 85% of those were seen once. The ten top clones hold around 5.5% of the sample.

The receptor's source is a man aged 45 to 65 with active or convalescent COVID-19. Sequencing input: peripheral blood. Recombination connected TRBV14 to TRBJ2-7; 10 middle bases align to TRBD2. The nucleotide sequence is given as TGTGCCAGCAGCCTCCGGGTAGCGGGAGGTCTCTCCTACGAGCAGTACTTC. Protein translation: CASSLRVAGGLSYEQYF.